This entry lists 2 T cell receptor beta chains sequenced from one sample in a study of T-cell memory formation after mild COVID-19. TCRdb independently ran MiXCR on the 5' RACE reads; one entry per CDR3 protein. The sample has about 240,000 distinct CDR3 sequences, approximately 9% seen once. Sequencing used PBMCs or a T cell subset sorted from them (not recorded which). The receptors shown here come from a man aged 18 to 29 who had mild COVID-19 (a few samples of this study predate the infection). Cell type and time point are not known.

The sample holds a few counts of this clonotype. V gene TRBV4-1 combines with J gene TRBJ2-7; D ambiguous. Trimming took 0 bases from V and 3 from J, leaving 6 bases between them. Germline-derived CDR1 and CDR2 are MGHRA and YSYEKL. The CDR3 extends over 13 amino acids. The CDR3 DNA reads TGCGCCAGCAGCCAAGAAACAGACTACGAGCAGTACTTC. Translated: CASSQETDYEQYF.

This clonotype was seen more than once but under ten times. V is TRBV12-3 or TRBV12-4 and J is TRBJ2-3; no clear D. Trimming took 5 bases from V and 4 from J, leaving 7 bases between them. The CDR3 consists of 12 residues. Written as DNA, the CDR3 is TGTGCCAGCAGTGAGGTGGCAGATACGCAGTATTTT. It codes for CASSEVADTQYF.